Given below is one TCR beta chain in context. This clone's antigen is unknown. The record has no base qualities; no much larger clone is one base away. The germline V gene encodes CDR1 SGHTA and CDR2 FQGNSA. Including cysteine and phenylalanine, the CDR3 has 12 amino acids. Just the 36-base CDR3 DNA is kept, in frame starting at base 1. At the junction V is shortened by 2 bases and J by 7 bases, with 8 bases in between. In the paper's terms, the time point label means: baseline before first vaccination. Vaccinee samples were obtained from the UK trials COV001 and COV002, which included a single-blind randomized controlled phase 2/3 trial of AZD1222 (ChAdOx1 nCoV-19) in healthy adults. For TCRbeta chain sequencing, PBMC samples were collected from trial participants at day 0 and at day 28 after the second dose. The data belong to a study of T cell responses to AZD1222 COVID-19 vaccine (dated by TCRdb to the early 2020s). In terms of the full investigation: AZD1222 recipients given second doses at about 4 weeks or at about 12 weeks were pooled, since spike-specific TCR depth and breadth were not found to differ between the two schedules. TCR sequencing covered 233 trial participants: 200 to 220 given two doses of AZD1222 and 26 given two doses of MenACWY control vaccine. Trial participants were enrolled by age into 18-55, 56-69 and 70-plus year subgroups, with around 150, 28 and 57 TCR-sequenced participants respectively. What the study reported, not specific to this receptor: Participants were mostly white British and included more females than males, and it was suggested by the authors that clonal diversity may have been underestimated. Because no day 14 peak-response samples were available, the repertoires could be characterized only after the peak T cell response. Nearly half of unique spike-specific TCRs reportedly recognized epitopes outside regions mutated in the B.1.351 and B.1.1.7 variants. In the small 56-69-year group, the increase in depth fell short of significance, most likely because of low power. Spike-specific TCR breadth and depth rose significantly after two AZD1222 doses compared with day 0 and with MenACWY recipients. CD4 TCRs associated with the vaccine covered the entire spike protein, and the dominant responses were in regions 160-218 and 743-854. Conclusions about previously exposed vaccinees are limited because only five or six AZD1222 recipients were SARS-CoV-2 seropositive at baseline.

The CDR3 regions of human TCRbeta chains were analyzed by immunosequencing. On the authors' methods: Repertoire TCRs were matched against a reference library of SARS-CoV-2-specific TCRs generated with the MIRA antigen-specificity platform. Breadth meant the fraction of unique TCRs that were SARS-CoV-2-associated, whereas depth meant the fraction of total T cells that were SARS-CoV-2-associated. Each spike-specific TCR was assigned to its reactive spike region and to a CD4 or CD8 class using the MIRA data. Log10-transformed breadth and depth values were compared by one-way ANOVA with Sidak's multiple comparisons tests. TCRdb holds this immuneACCESS table with in-frame rearrangements only. Some clones are missing; in checked studies, unresolved V genes explain under half, and the rest has no known cause. V and J calls and clone size are copied from that table; D and trimming were computed from the DNA. This sample comprises 90,000 or so clones, 89% of them detected only once. Around 2% of the sample is in the top ten clones.

This sequence was found in an adult in good health. This specimen consisted of peripheral blood, obtained on day 0 of AZD1222 vaccination. The rearrangement combines TRBV7-2 with TRBJ1-1; too little of a D gene remains to name it. The nucleotides are TGTGCCAGCAGCTTAATTAGCAGTGAAGCTTTCTTT. It translates to CASSLISSEAFF.